Listed below are T cell receptor beta chains from one sample, sequenced in a study of cytomegalovirus exposure and HLA in healthy donors. The protocol was immunoSEQ multiplex PCR, while the TCRdb copy is restricted to in-frame clones and leaves out a portion. The data contain over 50,000 clones, around 92% of them singletons. The sequenced sample consisted of PBMCs. The source of these receptors is a man between 18 and 29 years old in good health and CMV-seropositive. Both conserved end residues are part of each CDR3. Each record gives: CDR3 protein, J gene, clone size, V gene. The size of a clone is reported for some rows only, either as once, few or many, or as a class for expanded clones.

CSVQGAHQETQYF	TRBJ2-5	.	TRBV29-1
CASSPDRGFTYEQYF	TRBJ2-7	.	TRBV6-5
CASSFSSPTKGVSYEQYF	TRBJ2-7	.	TRBV7-9
CAWSRQGDQPQHF	TRBJ1-5	.	TRBV30
CASSPRDRGDYEQYF	TRBJ2-7	.	TRBV5-1
CASSATGGLYEQYF	TRBJ2-7	.	TRBV6-1
CAISPGQSSYNEQFF	TRBJ2-1	.	TRBV10-3
CASSLSASSYNEQFF	TRBJ2-1	medium-sized	TRBV7-2
CASSFSGGDTQYF	TRBJ2-3	.	TRBV7-7
CASNEGQGYNQPQHF	TRBJ1-5	.	TRBV2
CASSSQGGVAQETQYF	TRBJ2-5	.	TRBV5-1
CAWSVTSRETQYF	TRBJ2-5	.	TRBV30
CASRGQDRAFYEQYF	TRBJ2-7	.	TRBV19
CASGYTGKGVGNQPQHF	TRBJ1-5	.	TRBV28
CASCQVGLATDTQYF	TRBJ2-3	.	TRBV9
CASSFLGDETQYF	TRBJ2-5	.	TRBV7-9
CSARGTGRQYF	TRBJ2-3	.	TRBV20-1
CAWSARTGQETQYF	TRBJ2-5	.	TRBV30
CASSLIAGGSYEQYF	TRBJ2-7	.	TRBV11-2
CASNQGALEYNEQFF	TRBJ2-1	.	TRBV28
CASSPNTGELFF	TRBJ2-2	.	TRBV2
CASSQDSSTDTQYF	TRBJ2-3	.	TRBV4-2
CATSRVRGADNEQFF	TRBJ2-1	.	TRBV15
CASSQDRGDTQYF	TRBJ2-3	many	TRBV4-1
CASSLDPTGGEQFF	TRBJ2-1	.	TRBV11-3
CASSLGTSREQFF	TRBJ2-1	.	TRBV27
CASSYSGQGNYGYTF	TRBJ1-2	.	TRBV6-5
CASRQGSSYNEQFF	TRBJ2-1	.	TRBV7-9
CASSRNKGLPANTGELFF	TRBJ2-2	.	TRBV7-8
CASSVDRATSYEQYF	TRBJ2-7	.	TRBV2
CSVEGGTSGVTGELFF	TRBJ2-2	.	TRBV29-1
CASSPRGSGGMLTGELFF	TRBJ2-2	.	TRBV7-9